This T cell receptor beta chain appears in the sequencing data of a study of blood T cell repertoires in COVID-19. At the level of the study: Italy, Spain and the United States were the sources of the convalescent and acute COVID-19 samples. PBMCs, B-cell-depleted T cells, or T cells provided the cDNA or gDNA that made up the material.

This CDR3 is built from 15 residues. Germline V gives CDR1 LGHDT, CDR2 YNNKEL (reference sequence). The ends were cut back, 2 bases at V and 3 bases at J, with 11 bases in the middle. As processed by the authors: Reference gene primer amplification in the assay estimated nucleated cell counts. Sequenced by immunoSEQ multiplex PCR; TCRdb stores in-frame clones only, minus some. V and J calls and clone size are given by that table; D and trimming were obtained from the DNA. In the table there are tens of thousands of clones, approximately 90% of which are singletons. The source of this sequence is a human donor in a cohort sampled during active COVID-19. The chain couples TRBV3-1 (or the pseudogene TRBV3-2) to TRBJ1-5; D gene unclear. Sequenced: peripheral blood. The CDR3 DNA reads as TGTGCCAGCAGCCAACAAGCCCATACCAATCAGCCCCAGCATTTT. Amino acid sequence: CASSQQAHTNQPQHF.